Shown below are 11 T cell receptor beta chains from a single sample sequenced in a study of cytomegalovirus exposure and HLA in healthy donors. In the PCR, 60 Vbeta and 13 Jbeta primers were used. The method was immunoSEQ multiplex PCR; TCRdb's version includes in-frame clones alone and lacks a portion of them. The sample carries 150,000 to 200,000 clones, almost 80% recorded once. Material: PBMCs. The receptors originated from a woman aged 50 to 60 in good health and CMV-seropositive.

This CDR3 is CASSLGLAALTDTQYF. The CDR3 region has the DNA TGTGCCAGCAGCTTGGGACTAGCCGCTCTCACAGATACGCAGTATTTT. The V gene is TRBV5-5, the J gene TRBJ2-3; the match to TRBD2 covers 7 bases. After removal of 0 bases from V and 2 bases from J, the junction contained 6 bases not matched to a gene. The CDR3 is made up of 16 amino acids. Per germline, CDR1 SGHKS and CDR2 YYEKEE (reference sequence).

This sequence joins TRBV21-1 and TRBJ1-6; TRBD1, the D gene given by the table, was not confirmed from the DNA. TRBV21-1 is a pseudogene. The CDR3 is 17 residues long. CDR3 sequence: CASSKPRQGNYNSPLHF. The CDR3 nucleotides read TGTGCCAGCAGCAAACCCCGGCAGGGTAACTATAATTCACCCCTCCACTTT.

This clone was counted between two and nine times. The rearrangement links TRBV5-6 to TRBJ2-3, with 10 bases aligning to TRBD1. The CDR3 extends over 19 amino acids. Losses at the gene ends were 6 bases for V and 2 bases for J; bases not matched to a gene: 18. Germline V lookup: CDR1 SGHDT, CDR2 YYEEEE. The CDR3: CASNYRGVPGQGFTDTQYF. The CDR3 DNA follows: TGTGCCAGCAACTATAGAGGGGTACCGGGACAGGGGTTCACAGATACGCAGTATTTT. The whole variable domain, filled in from reference TRBV5-6 and TRBJ2-3, reads DAGVTQSPTHLIKTRGQQVTLRCSPKSGHDTVSWYQQALGQGPQFIFQYYEEEERQRGNFPDRFSGHQFPNYSSELNVNALLLGDSALYLCASNYRGVPGQGFTDTQYFGPGTRLTVL.

In this sample, this clone turned up once. The chain combines TRBV11-2 with TRBJ1-3; 7 bases are shared with TRBD1. Germline V gene sequence: CDR1 SGHAT, CDR2 FQNNGV. The CDR3 loop spans 14 amino acids. V was pared by 5 bases and J by 6 bases, with 7 bases of the junction left unmatched. CDR3 amino acids: CASSPDRASNTIYF. The CDR3 region has the DNA TGTGCCAGCAGCCCCGACAGGGCTTCAAACACCATATATTTT.

The chain uses TRBV28 and TRBJ2-7; tentatively, D is TRBD1 (6 bases). With 5 bases removed from V and 3 bases from J, the gap between germline ends came to 11 bases. The V gene's germline CDR1 is MDHEN and CDR2 SYDVKM. This CDR3 contains 13 residues. The CDR3 nucleotides are TGTGCCAGCAGTCCCCAACAGGGCTACGAGCAGTACTTC. Protein: CASSPQQGYEQYF. Supplemented by reference TRBV28 and TRBJ2-7, the full variable domain reads DVKVTQSSRYLVKRTGEKVFLECVQDMDHENMFWYRQDPGLGLRLIYFSYDVKMKEKGDIPEGYSVSREKKERFSLILESASTNQTSMYLCASSPQQGYEQYFGPGTRLTVT.

This clone was recorded a few times. This chain joins TRBV9 and TRBJ2-3; the match to TRBD2 covers 10 bases. The J segment lost 2 bases and the V segment lost 1 base, leaving 1 base of the junction unmatched. The CDR3 sequence is 15 residues long. In germline, CDR1 is SGDLS, CDR2 YYNGEE. The CDR3 region has the DNA TGTGCCAGCAGCGTAACTAGCGGGGACACAGATACGCAGTATTTT. It is translated as CASSVTSGDTDTQYF. Together with reference TRBV9 and TRBJ2-3, the CDR3 gives the full variable domain: DSGVTQTPKHLITATGQRVTLRCSPRSGDLSVYWYQQSLDQGLQFLIQYYNGEERAKGNILERFSAQQFPDLHSELNLSSLELGDSALYFCASSVTSGDTDTQYFGPGTRLTVL.

The CDR3: CASSEFGTGASYEQYF. The CDR3, as DNA: TGTGCCAGCAGTGAATTCGGTACAGGGGCGTCCTACGAGCAGTACTTC. The chain employs TRBV2 and TRBJ2-7; 7 bases align to TRBD1. Germline V gene lookup returns CDR1 SNHLY and CDR2 FYNNEI. The CDR3 consists of 16 residues. The junction had 8 bases not matched to a gene; V was cut back by 2 bases and J by 1 base.

V gene TRBV4-3 combines with J gene TRBJ2-7, with D unresolved. Looked up from germline, CDR1 is LGHNA and CDR2 is YSLEER. The germline V and J ends were trimmed by 1 base and 1 base, with 8 bases remaining between them. CDR3 length: 14 residues. CDR3 nucleotide sequence: TGCGCCAGCAGCCAAGTGGCCAGGTCCTACGAGCAGTACTTC. It yields the protein CASSQVARSYEQYF.

The rearrangement links TRBV29-1 to TRBJ2-3, with 9 bases lining up with TRBD2. CDR3 length: 19 residues. Trimming cost V 6 bases and J 0 bases; bases outside gene matches: 19. The germline gives CDR1 SQVTM, CDR2 ANQGSEA. The chain's CDR3 is CSVLQRRVWLAGSTDTQYF. CDR3 sequence (DNA): TGCAGCGTACTACAGAGGCGGGTCTGGCTAGCGGGGAGCACAGATACGCAGTATTTT.

The gene calls are TRBV27 and TRBJ2-7, with D tentatively TRBD1 (5 bases). This CDR3 has 13 amino acids. With 0 bases removed from V and 6 bases from J, the gap between germline ends came to 9 bases. CDR1 and CDR2 (germline): MNHEY, SMNVEV (reference sequence). The CDR3 here is CASSLSPGLEQYF. The CDR3 DNA follows: TGTGCCAGCAGTTTATCCCCAGGGCTCGAGCAGTACTTC.

This clone appeared once. The V gene is TRBV7-8, the J gene TRBJ1-5; the D gene is possibly TRBD1 (6 bases). The CDR3 is 14 amino acids. Germline V lookup: CDR1 SGHVS, CDR2 FQNEAQ. Trimming pared 5 bases from V and 4 bases from J, leaving 12 bases between. The CDR3 sequence: CASSPRTANQPQHF. As DNA, the CDR3 is TGTGCCAGCAGCCCGCGGACAGCAAATCAGCCCCAGCATTTT.